This is a list of T cell receptor beta chains from one sample in a study of high-grade serous ovarian cancer treatment subgroups. Some clones are missing from TCRdb's copy, which holds only in-frame ones; the method was immunoSEQ multiplex PCR. Of about a thousand clones in the sample, 60% to 80% were seen once. Source material: tumor tissue. These receptor sequences come from a human donor with high-grade serous ovarian cancer. CDR3s include the opening cysteine and the closing phenylalanine or tryptophan. Fields, in order: clone size, D gene, V gene, J gene, CDR3 length, CDR3 DNA, CDR3 protein. The D gene is left open where the match is weak. Some rows mark clone size as missing; the rest say once, few, many or name a class of expanded clone.

-,-,TRBV6-1,TRBJ2-7,15,TGTGCCAGCAGTGAAATGTTGGGGGGAGACTACGAGCAGTACTTC,CASSEMLGGDYEQYF
-,-,TRBV4-1,TRBJ1-6,15,TGCGCCAGCAGCCAAGCTGAGGGAAGCAATTCACCCCTCCACTTT,CASSQAEGSNSPLHF
-,TRBD1,TRBV27,TRBJ2-7,14,TGTGCCAGCAGTTTAACAGGGGGTCCCTACGAGCAGTACTTC,CASSLTGGPYEQYF
once,TRBD2,TRBV18,TRBJ2-1,14,TGTGCCAGCTCACTAGCGGGGGACGACAATGAGCAGTTCTTC,CASSLAGDDNEQFF
-,-,TRBV25-1,TRBJ2-1,11,TGTGCCAGCAGTGCCTACAATGAGCAGTTCTTC,CASSAYNEQFF
-,-,TRBV5-6,TRBJ2-6,13,TGTGCCAGCTCACAAAGTCGGGCCAACGTCCTGACTTTC,CASSQSRANVLTF
-,TRBD2,TRBV7-8,TRBJ2-1,15,TGTGCCAGCAGCCCTAGAGGCCTAGCGGACAATGAGCAGTTCTTC,CASSPRGLADNEQFF
-,-,TRBV7-2,TRBJ2-4,14,TGTGCCAGCAGCCCAGGGAGGGCCAAAAACATTCAGTACTTC,CASSPGRAKNIQYF
-,-,TRBV7-2,TRBJ1-6,16,TGTGCCAGCAGCTTAGCCTCGCAGGCTTATAATTCACCCCTCCACTTT,CASSLASQAYNSPLHF
-,TRBD1,TRBV9,TRBJ2-7,13,TGTGCCAGCTCGAGGGACAGGGGGGGGGAGCAGTACTTC,CASSRDRGGEQYF
-,TRBD2,TRBV15,TRBJ2-7,16,TGTGCCACCAGCAGATACAGGACTAGCGGTTCCTACGAGCAGTACTTC,CATSRYRTSGSYEQYF
-,-,TRBV2,TRBJ1-2,14,TGTGCCAGCAGTGTGGGGAGGGTCAACTATGGCTACACCTTC,CASSVGRVNYGYTF
-,-,TRBV7-8,TRBJ1-2,14,TGTGCCAGCAGCTTATCCCACTCGAACTATGGCTACACCTTC,CASSLSHSNYGYTF
-,-,TRBV18,TRBJ1-4,13,TGTGCCAGCTCACGGGACCAATCTGAAAAACTGTTTTTT,CASSRDQSEKLFF
-,TRBD1,TRBV7-2,TRBJ2-3,15,TGTGCCAGCAGCCGAGATGGACAGGGTGAAGATACGCAGTATTTT,CASSRDGQGEDTQYF
-,-,TRBV6-5,TRBJ1-5,15,TGTGCCAGCAGTTACGAAGGGGGGGGGCATCAGCCCCAGCATTTT,CASSYEGGGHQPQHF
-,-,TRBV5-1,TRBJ1-3,15,TGCGCCAGCAGCTTGGTGGGGGACTCTGGAAACACCATATATTTT,CASSLVGDSGNTIYF
-,-,TRBV9,TRBJ2-7,15,TGTGCCAGCAGCAGCCTAGGGGAGTATAGGAGCGAGCAGTACTTC,CASSSLGEYRSEQYF
-,TRBD2,TRBV10-1,TRBJ2-3,15,TGCGCCAGCAGTGAGTCTAGGACTAGCGGGAGGACGCAGTATTTT,CASSESRTSGRTQYF
once,-,TRBV15,TRBJ2-7,12,TGTGCCACCAGCGCGCGAAGGGGCGAGCAGTACTTC,CATSARRGEQYF
few,-,TRBV29-1,TRBJ2-3,14,TGCAGCGTTGAAAGGAGACATAGCACAGATACGCAGTATTTT,CSVERRHSTDTQYF
once,TRBD2,TRBV12-5,TRBJ2-5,15,TGTGCTAGTGCAATGGGGCTAGCGGGAGTAGAGACCCAGTACTTC,CASAMGLAGVETQYF
-,TRBD2,TRBV11-2,TRBJ2-1,14,TGTGCCAGCAGCTTAGATCTAGCGGGTGGTGAGCAGTTCTTC,CASSLDLAGGEQFF
-,TRBD2,TRBV4-1,TRBJ2-1,15,TGCGCCAGCAGCCAATTACTAGCGGGAGTAAAAGAGCAGTTCTTC,CASSQLLAGVKEQFF
hyperexpanded,-,TRBV2,TRBJ1-2,13,TGTGCCAGCAGTGAAAGGGAAAGGGATGGCTACACCTTC,CASSERERDGYTF
-,-,TRBV9,TRBJ2-3,14,TGTGCCAGCAGCGTTGCCCCAAGGCCAGATACGCAGTATTTT,CASSVAPRPDTQYF
-,-,TRBV5-5,TRBJ2-7,15,TGTGCCAGCAGCTTGTTAATTGGGCGAGGCTACGAGCAGTACTTC,CASSLLIGRGYEQYF
-,TRBD1,TRBV19,TRBJ1-2,13,TGTGCCAGTAATACAGGGGGCGGCTATGGCTACACCTTC,CASNTGGGYGYTF
few,TRBD2,TRBV4-1,TRBJ2-1,17,TGCGCCAGCAGCCAAGGGGCCGGGACTAGCGCCTCTAATGAGCAGTTCTTC,CASSQGAGTSASNEQFF
-,-,TRBV28,TRBJ1-2,19,TGTGCCAGCACTGTGAGACGGTGGACTGAGACAGAACGGGGTGATGGCTACACCTTC,CASTVRRWTETERGDGYTF
-,TRBD1,TRBV5-4,TRBJ1-2,16,TGTGCCAGCAGCATGGAATTATGGACAGGGGATGAAGGCTACACCTTC,CASSMELWTGDEGYTF
-,TRBD1,TRBV7-9,TRBJ2-7,15,TGTGCCAGCAGCTCACAGGGGGCCTCCCCCTACGAGCAGTACTTC,CASSSQGASPYEQYF
once,TRBD2,TRBV7-8,TRBJ2-2,18,TGTGCCAGCAGCCATGGTAGCGGGAGGGCCATGAGGACCGGGGAGCTGTTTTTT,CASSHGSGRAMRTGELFF
-,-,TRBV7-3,TRBJ2-2,16,TGTGCCAGCAGCTTATCGGGAAGTAGGTCGACCGGGGAGCTGTTTTTT,CASSLSGSRSTGELFF
-,-,TRBV6-7,TRBJ2-4,13,TGTGCCAGCAGTTGTTACAGGGTGCGCATTCAGTACTTC,CASSCYRVRIQYF
few,TRBD2,TRBV9,TRBJ2-2,16,TGTGCCAGCAGCGCGAGACTAGCGGGAAACACCGGGGAGCTGTTTTTT,CASSARLAGNTGELFF
-,-,TRBV29-1,TRBJ2-2,12,TGCAGCGGACAGAGCGACACCGGGGAGCTGTTTTTT,CSGQSDTGELFF